These T cell receptor beta chains were read from a single sample in a study of control samples from healthy donors and cancer patients. Only in-frame clones appear in the TCRdb table, and some are missing; sequencing was by immunoSEQ multiplex PCR. The table lists more than 65,000 clones, over 85% of them singletons. The sample taken for sequencing was PBMCs. The origin of the receptors is a woman aged 60-70 years with head and neck cancer. The CDR3 runs from the conserved cysteine through the conserved F or W. The D gene is left open where the match is weak. Rows may omit the clone size; those that give it use once, few, many or a size class.

D: NA
J: TRBJ2-2
V: TRBV28
size: NA
CDR3: CASSPPSVPGELFF
DNA: TGTGCCAGCAGTCCCCCGTCTGTGCCCGGGGAGCTGTTTTTT

D: NA
J: TRBJ1-3
V: TRBV7-6
size: many
CDR3: CASSLESSGNTIYF
DNA: TGTGCCAGCAGCTTAGAAAGCTCTGGAAACACCATATATTTT

D: TRBD1
J: TRBJ2-2
V: TRBV19
size: NA
CDR3: CASTIDRGAGELFF
DNA: TGTGCCAGTACTATAGACAGGGGGGCCGGGGAGCTGTTTTTT

D: NA
J: TRBJ1-4
V: TRBV11-2
size: NA
CDR3: CASSSLQGGTEKLFF
DNA: TGTGCCAGCAGCTCCCTACAGGGTGGTACGGAAAAACTGTTTTTC

D: NA
J: TRBJ2-7
V: TRBV5-1
size: NA
CDR3: CASSRRQGRTSYEQYF
DNA: TGCGCCAGCAGTCGTAGGCAGGGGCGAACCTCCTACGAGCAGTACTTC

D: NA
J: TRBJ2-5
V: TRBV12-3/TRBV12-4
size: NA
CDR3: CASRIVGQETQYF
DNA: TGTGCCAGCAGGATCGTCGGGCAGGAGACCCAGTACTTC

D: TRBD2
J: TRBJ2-7
V: TRBV19
size: NA
CDR3: CASSIWLTSGRNYEQYF
DNA: TGTGCCAGTAGTATTTGGTTAACTAGCGGGAGGAACTACGAGCAGTACTTC

D: NA
J: TRBJ1-1
V: TRBV5-1
size: NA
CDR3: CASSLPNTEAFF
DNA: TGCGCCAGCAGCTTGCCCAACACTGAAGCTTTCTTT

D: TRBD1
J: TRBJ2-1
V: TRBV7-9
size: NA
CDR3: CASRPRGTGGGNEQFF
DNA: TGTGCCAGCAGACCCCGCGGGACAGGGGGGGGCAATGAGCAGTTCTTC

D: TRBD2
J: TRBJ2-7
V: TRBV11-2
size: NA
CDR3: CASSFSLAGTYEQYF
DNA: TGTGCCAGCAGCTTCAGTCTAGCGGGGACCTACGAGCAGTACTTC